Listed below are T cell receptor beta chains from one sample, sequenced in a study of early T cells in non-severe SARS-CoV-2 infection. MiXCR was run by TCRdb on the 5' RACE reads, yielding one entry per CDR3 protein. Of tens of thousands of distinct CDR3 sequences listed, approximately 13% are singletons. Sequencing was done on a sample of whole blood. Receptor source: an adult who was a healthcare worker with PCR-confirmed SARS-CoV-2 infection or an uninfected control (not recorded which). Both conserved end residues are part of each CDR3. Fields, in order: J gene, V gene, D gene, clone size, CDR3 protein, CDR3 DNA. A D gene is named only where the DNA matches it firmly. The size entry is marked missing in some rows and otherwise reads once, few, many or a size class.

TRBJ1-2 | TRBV29-1 | . | many | CSVGTANYGYTF | TGCAGCGTTGGGACAGCTAACTATGGCTACACCTTC
TRBJ2-5 | TRBV20-1 | TRBD1 | few | CSARDKGQNHQETQYF | TGCAGTGCTAGAGATAAGGGACAGAACCACCAAGAGACCCAGTACTTC
TRBJ1-1 | TRBV29-1 | . | . | CSVRDTEAFF | TGCAGCGTACGGGACACTGAAGCTTTCTTT
TRBJ2-2 | TRBV7-3 | TRBD2 | many | CASSLKVGFSGGLSNTGELFF | TGTGCCAGCAGCTTGAAAGTGGGGTTTAGCGGGGGCCTATCGAACACCGGGGAGCTGTTTTTT
TRBJ1-6 | TRBV6-4 | . | many | CASSDSIGFPLHF | TGTGCCAGCAGTGACTCAATCGGTTTTCCCCTCCACTTT
TRBJ2-7 | TRBV7-8 | TRBD2 | . | CASSSGRVAGGRYEQYF | TGTGCCAGCAGCTCAGGACGAGTCGCGGGGGGGCGGTACGAGCAGTACTTC
TRBJ1-2 | TRBV4-3 | TRBD1 | few | CASSQYTGGEDYGYTF | TGCGCCAGCAGCCAATACACAGGGGGTGAAGACTATGGCTACACCTTC
TRBJ1-6 | TRBV2 | . | many | CASSVPGNSPLHF | TGTGCCAGCAGTGTTCCAGGGAATTCACCCCTCCACTTT
TRBJ2-7 | TRBV7-9 | . | many | CASSPGVGYEQYF | TGTGCCAGCAGCCCAGGGGTCGGTTACGAGCAGTACTTC
TRBJ1-1 | TRBV6-2/TRBV6-3 | . | many | CASSRQYTEAFF | TGTGCCAGCAGTCGACAGTACACTGAAGCTTTCTTT
TRBJ1-1 | TRBV6-2/TRBV6-3 | TRBD1 | many | CASTGQATASPNTEAFF | TGTGCCAGCACCGGACAGGCAACCGCCTCGCCTAACACTGAAGCTTTCTTT
TRBJ1-2 | TRBV20-1 | TRBD1 | many | CSARTRDSDTNYGYTF | TGCAGTGCTAGAACCCGGGACAGCGATACTAACTATGGCTACACCTTC
TRBJ2-3 | TRBV4-1 | . | few | CASSQDRAGPTDTQYF | TGCGCCAGCAGCCAAGATCGGGCGGGGCCCACAGATACGCAGTATTTT
TRBJ2-3 | TRBV2 | . | many | CASSEGVLGADTQYF | TGTGCCAGCAGTGAAGGGGTCCTAGGTGCAGATACGCAGTATTTT
TRBJ1-1 | TRBV9 | TRBD1 | many | CASSVIAQGAMNTEAFF | TGTGCCAGCAGCGTGATAGCACAGGGGGCGATGAACACTGAAGCTTTCTTT
TRBJ2-1 | TRBV2 | TRBD2 | . | CASSEDVAGFYNEQFF | TGTGCCAGCAGTGAAGATGTAGCGGGCTTCTACAATGAGCAGTTCTTC
TRBJ2-3 | TRBV5-1 | . | many | CASSLAAASSTDTQYF | TGCGCCAGCAGCTTGGCCGCTGCTTCTAGCACAGATACGCAGTATTTT
TRBJ2-1 | TRBV11-2 | TRBD2 | many | CASIASGGAGEQFF | TGTGCCAGCATCGCCAGCGGGGGGGCGGGTGAGCAGTTCTTC
TRBJ2-2 | TRBV4-1 | . | many | CASTGSGGGNTGELFF | TGCGCCAGCACTGGGTCCGGAGGAGGGAACACCGGGGAGCTGTTTTTT
TRBJ1-4 | TRBV7-2 | TRBD1 | many | CASRRGGTGGEKLFF | TGTGCCAGCAGACGGGGCGGGACAGGGGGCGAAAAACTGTTTTTT
TRBJ2-7 | TRBV29-1 | . | . | CSVDQGYEQYF | TGCAGCGTTGATCAGGGCTACGAGCAGTACTTC
TRBJ1-1 | TRBV29-1 | . | many | CSVKANSPNVGYTEAFF | TGCAGCGTGAAAGCGAACAGTCCGAACGTAGGATACACTGAAGCTTTCTTT
TRBJ2-7 | TRBV4-2 | . | . | CASSLAVGGQAYEQYF | TGTGCCAGCAGCCTAGCGGTCGGGGGGCAGGCCTACGAGCAGTACTTC
TRBJ2-3 | TRBV10-3 | . | few | CAISAGSTDTQYF | TGTGCCATCAGTGCCGGGAGCACAGATACGCAGTATTTT
TRBJ2-3 | TRBV27 | . | few | CASSSRPDTDTQYF | TGTGCCAGCAGTTCCCGACCAGACACAGATACGCAGTATTTT
TRBJ1-2 | TRBV4-1 | . | . | CASSQVGGAGGYTF | TGCGCCAGCAGCCAAGTGGGAGGGGCTGGCGGCTACACCTTC
TRBJ2-7 | TRBV4-3 | . | many | CASSQVATGPPYEQYF | TGCGCCAGCAGCCAAGTCGCGACAGGACCCCCCTACGAGCAGTACTTC
TRBJ1-1 | TRBV4-1 | TRBD1 | . | CASSQGQGGTEAFF | TGCGCCAGCAGCCAAGGACAGGGTGGCACTGAAGCTTTCTTT
TRBJ1-1 | TRBV13 | TRBD1 | few | CASSYRQGTRKAAFF | TGTGCCAGCAGCTATAGACAGGGGACGCGGAAAGCAGCTTTCTTT
TRBJ2-5 | TRBV7-9 | TRBD1 | many | CASSVPGTGMETQYF | TGTGCCAGCAGCGTCCCCGGGACAGGCATGGAGACCCAGTACTTC
TRBJ1-5 | TRBV12-3/TRBV12-4 | . | many | CASSLYGQGDQPQHF | TGTGCCAGCAGTTTATATGGGCAGGGCGACCAGCCCCAGCATTTT
TRBJ2-7 | TRBV6-2/TRBV6-3 | . | many | CASSYRPTYEQYF | TGTGCCAGCAGCTATAGGCCCACCTACGAGCAGTACTTC
TRBJ1-2 | TRBV5-5 | . | . | CASSLEQGRSNYGYTF | TGTGCCAGCAGCTTGGAACAGGGCCGTTCCAACTATGGCTACACCTTC
TRBJ1-4 | TRBV12-2 | . | few | CASRLAWCPGLLDEKLFF | TGTGCAAGTCGCTTAGCGTGGTGTCCGGGACTACTTGATGAAAAACTGTTTTTT
TRBJ1-2 | TRBV2 | TRBD1 | . | CASSAGGGYGYTF | TGTGCCAGCAGTGCAGGGGGCGGCTATGGCTACACCTTC
TRBJ2-1 | TRBV12-3/TRBV12-4 | TRBD2 | few | CASSAGLAGDEQFF | TGTGCCAGCAGCGCCGGACTAGCGGGGGATGAGCAGTTCTTC
TRBJ2-5 | TRBV2 | . | few | CASSEGQETQYF | TGTGCCAGCAGTGAGGGACAAGAGACCCAGTACTTC
TRBJ1-1 | TRBV6-5 | TRBD1 | many | CASSQGQTNTEAFF | TGTGCCAGCAGTCAGGGACAGACTAACACTGAAGCTTTCTTT
TRBJ1-6 | TRBV30 | . | . | CAWSSGVQNSPLHF | TGTGCCTGGAGTTCTGGCGTCCAGAATTCACCCCTCCACTTT
TRBJ1-3 | TRBV4-3 | . | . | CASSQDGGEGNTIYF | TGCGCCAGCAGCCAAGACGGGGGTGAAGGAAACACCATATATTTT
TRBJ1-3 | TRBV20-1 | TRBD1 | few | CSATRTGLSSGNTIYF | TGCAGTGCTACTCGGACAGGGCTGAGCTCTGGAAACACCATATATTTT
TRBJ2-5 | TRBV6-1 | TRBD2 | few | CASSELSGEYQETQYF | TGTGCCAGCAGTGAACTAAGCGGGGAGTACCAAGAGACCCAGTACTTC